The entry below gives a single T cell receptor (beta chain) sequence along with its context. Its antigen remains unknown. This sample was taken from a study of shared clonotypes between healthy human individuals. General observations from the study: Approximately 4.5% was the fraction of naive CD4 clonotypes found shared across a few donors.

The authors' processing: From ImmunoSEQ came sequences covering only the junction and carrying no quality scores, so filtering differed. Data came from immunoSEQ multiplex PCR; TCRdb stores just in-frame clones and leaves some out. The V and J calls and the clone size are those of that table, but D and trimming were determined from the DNA. The table shows roughly 1.4 million clones, with 98% occurring only once. From CD4+ cells came CD45RA+ naive and CD45RA-negative memory subsets. Trimming stripped 0 bases from V and 2 bases from J, with 4 bases between. The CDR3 has 14 residues. CDR1 SGHNT and CDR2 YENEEA come from the germline V gene.

This clonotype was obtained from a man aged 25 to 40 in good health. The chain recombines TRBV11-3 with TRBJ2-2; unclear D gene. The sequenced sample consisted of naive CD4+ T cells sorted from blood. The subset: CD45RA+ positively selected. As DNA, the CDR3 is TGTGCCAGCAGCTTAGAGCCCAACACCGGGGAGCTGTTTTTT. Its protein product is CASSLEPNTGELFF.